The 25 T cell receptor beta chains below come from one sample, sequenced in a study of blood T cell repertoires in COVID-19. Libraries were prepared by immunoSEQ multiplex PCR; TCRdb keeps only in-frame clonotypes and omits some of them. Of approximately 500,000 clones in the sample, 70% to 90% are singletons; the top ten hold about 8.2%. Material for sequencing was peripheral blood. Every receptor here comes from a woman between 45 and 65 years old with COVID-19, enrolled during active disease.

CDR3 region: CASGQGPDTQYF. CDR3 nucleotides: TGTGCCAGCGGACAGGGCCCAGATACGCAGTATTTT. The J gene is TRBJ2-3, the V gene TRBV27; 8 positions agree with TRBD1. This CDR3 spans 12 amino acids. V was pared by 8 bases and J by 4 bases, with 2 bases of the junction left unmatched. CDR1 and CDR2 (germline): MNHEY, SMNVEV (reference sequence).

The chain couples TRBV27 to TRBJ2-1, with TRBD1 as a possible D gene (5 bases). This CDR3 is 16 amino acids long. The V gene lost 4 bases and the J gene lost 0 bases, with 13 bases spanning the gap. Looked up from germline, CDR1 is MNHEY and CDR2 is SMNVEV (reference sequence). The CDR3 DNA sequence: TGTGCCAGCAGTTCGAAGGACACCCCCTCCTACAATGAGCAGTTCTTC. It codes for CASSSKDTPSYNEQFF.

The rearrangement joins TRBV5-6 to TRBJ1-5; TRBD1 agrees at 7 bases. The V segment lost 3 bases and the J segment 0 bases; nucleotides outside the gene matches: 6. The CDR3 spans 16 residues. The germline V gene has CDR1 SGHDT and CDR2 YYEEEE. The CDR3 here is CASSWGTANSNQPQHF. CDR3 DNA: TGTGCCAGCAGCTGGGGGACAGCCAATAGCAATCAGCCCCAGCATTTT. Variable domain in full (rest from reference TRBV5-6 and TRBJ1-5): DAGVTQSPTHLIKTRGQQVTLRCSPKSGHDTVSWYQQALGQGPQFIFQYYEEEERQRGNFPDRFSGHQFPNYSSELNVNALLLGDSALYLCASSWGTANSNQPQHFGDGTRLSIL.

The J gene is TRBJ1-3, the V gene TRBV3-1 (or the pseudogene TRBV3-2); tentatively, D is TRBD1 (6 bases). Trimming removed 4 bases from V and 2 bases from J, with 21 bases in between. The CDR3 runs 18 residues. Germline V CDR1 and CDR2: LGHDT, YNNKEL (reference sequence). CDR3 in amino acids: CASSPWMGQGTTGNTIYF. In DNA form, the CDR3 reads TGTGCCAGCAGCCCTTGGATGGGGCAGGGGACGACTGGAAACACCATATATTTT.

Written as DNA, the CDR3 is TGTGCCAGCAGCCCTCCCGGGGGACAGCCCCAGCATTTT. Translating it yields CASSPPGGQPQHF. The chain has TRBV3-1 (or the pseudogene TRBV3-2) and TRBJ1-5; the D gene is possibly TRBD1 (5 bases). Trimming removed 4 bases from V and 7 bases from J, with 11 bases in between. The CDR3 loop spans 13 amino acids. Germline CDR1 LGHDT, CDR2 YNNKEL (reference sequence).

The J gene is TRBJ1-4, the V gene TRBV2, with a possible D match to TRBD1 (5 bases). V shed 4 bases and J shed 5 bases, with 11 bases lying between them. The germline V gene has CDR1 SNHLY and CDR2 FYNNEI. This CDR3 is 14 amino acids long. The CDR3, as DNA: TGTGCCAGCAGTGCTCAGGGCCTCAATGAAAAACTGTTTTTT. Protein: CASSAQGLNEKLFF.

The chain combines TRBV25-1 with TRBJ1-1; 11 bases match TRBD1. The germline V gene encodes CDR1 MGHDK and CDR2 SYGVNS. The CDR3 covers 18 residues. V lost 5 bases to trimming and J lost 4 bases; unmatched junction nucleotides: 15. The CDR3 region is CASSPPEKGTGGGTEAFF. DNA for the CDR3: TGTGCCAGCAGTCCGCCAGAAAAGGGGACAGGGGGGGGCACTGAAGCTTTCTTT. Using reference TRBV25-1 and TRBJ1-1 for the parts outside the CDR3, the full variable domain is EADIYQTPRYLVIGTGKKITLECSQTMGHDKMYWYQQDPGMELHLIHYSYGVNSTEKGDLSSESTVSRIRTEHFPLTLESARPSHTSQYLCASSPPEKGTGGGTEAFFGQGTRLTVV.

This rearrangement joins TRBV25-1 to TRBJ1-1; D possibly corresponds to TRBD1 (5 bases). The CDR3 length is 14 residues. The germline V and J ends were trimmed by 4 bases and 3 bases, with 12 bases remaining between them. Looked up from germline, CDR1 is MGHDK and CDR2 is SYGVNS. This CDR3 is CASSVAGTHTEAFF. CDR3 coding DNA: TGTGCCAGCAGTGTAGCCGGGACTCACACTGAAGCTTTCTTT. Full variable domain (rest looked up from reference TRBV25-1 and TRBJ1-1): EADIYQTPRYLVIGTGKKITLECSQTMGHDKMYWYQQDPGMELHLIHYSYGVNSTEKGDLSSESTVSRIRTEHFPLTLESARPSHTSQYLCASSVAGTHTEAFFGQGTRLTVV.

The count of this clone is one. The rearrangement uses TRBV7-9 and TRBJ2-7, with TRBD2 as a possible D gene (7 bases). The CDR3 extends over 15 amino acids. Germline-derived CDR1 and CDR2 are SEHNR and FQNEAQ (reference sequence). The V gene lost 2 bases and the J gene lost 5 bases, with 16 bases spanning the gap. The chain's CDR3 is CASSLQGGAGHEQYF. DNA of the CDR3: TGTGCCAGCAGCTTACAAGGGGGGGCAGGCCACGAGCAGTACTTC. Full variable domain (rest looked up from reference TRBV7-9 and TRBJ2-7): DTGVSQNPRHKITKRGQNVTFRCDPISEHNRLYWYRQTLGQGPEFLTYFQNEAQLEKSRLLSDRFSAERPKGSFSTLEIQRTEQGDSAMYLCASSLQGGAGHEQYFGPGTRLTVT.

The gene calls are TRBV29-1 and TRBJ1-1; D uncertain. CDR3 length equals 14 residues. The V end lost 2 bases, the J end lost 8 bases, and 18 bases lay between the germline ends. In germline, CDR1 is SQVTM, CDR2 ANQGSEA. The CDR3 is CSVEHRLVLTEAFF. CDR3 nucleotides: TGCAGCGTTGAACATCGACTAGTATTAACGGAAGCTTTCTTT.

The chain uses TRBV5-1 and TRBJ2-7, with 11 nucleotides matching TRBD1. Losses at the gene ends were 4 bases for V and 4 bases for J; bases not matched to a gene: 7. Germline V gives CDR1 SGHRS, CDR2 YFSETQ. The CDR3 covers 15 residues. CDR3 DNA: TGCGCCAGCAGCGCCGAGGGACAGGGGGGTTACGAGCAGTACTTC. Translated: CASSAEGQGGYEQYF.

The gene calls are TRBV11-2 and TRBJ2-1; D is perhaps TRBD2 (6 bases). CDR3 length: 14 amino acids. The V gene lost 2 bases and the J gene lost 8 bases, with 13 bases spanning the gap. CDR1 and CDR2 (germline): SGHAT, FQNNGV. In nucleotides, the CDR3 is TGTGCCAGCAGCTTAATCACGGGGGTAGATGAGCAGTTCTTC. Translated, it gives CASSLITGVDEQFF.

The chain recombines TRBV7-7 with TRBJ2-2; 11 positions match TRBD2. With V trimmed by 4 bases and J by 5 bases, 9 bases remained unmatched. Germline V gene data show CDR1 as SSHAT and CDR2 as FNYEAQ (reference sequence). This CDR3 has 17 residues. The CDR3 DNA reads as TGTGCCAGCAGCTCCTCGGCGCTAGCGGGGGGAACCGGGGAGCTGTTTTTT. Translation: CASSSSALAGGTGELFF.

The chain is built from TRBV7-2 and TRBJ2-7, with a weak D call TRBD1 (5 bases). CDR3 length: 14 amino acids. Deletions cut 4 bases from V and 3 bases from J, with 13 bases between. The germline CDR1 and CDR2 sequences are SGHTA and FQGNSA. DNA for the CDR3: TGTGCCAGCAGCTCCTTAGGGGAAAGCTACGAGCAGTACTTC. Encoded protein: CASSSLGESYEQYF. Using reference TRBV7-2 and TRBJ2-7 for the parts outside the CDR3, the full variable domain is GAGVSQSPSNKVTEKGKDVELRCDPISGHTALYWYRQSLGQGLEFLIYFQGNSAPDKSGLPSDRFSAERTGGSVSTLTIQRTQQEDSAVYLCASSSLGESYEQYFGPGTRLTVT.

J is TRBJ2-1 and V is TRBV28; a possible D gene is TRBD2 (5 bases). V shed 5 bases and J shed 9 bases, with 11 bases lying between them. The CDR3 covers 12 residues. Per the germline V gene, CDR1 is MDHEN and CDR2 is SYDVKM. CDR3 DNA sequence: TGTGCCAGCAGTCGGGGTTCAGGTGAGCAGTTCTTC. Translation: CASSRGSGEQFF.

The chain has TRBV2 and TRBJ1-4; D ambiguous. Germline assignment: CDR1 SNHLY and CDR2 FYNNEI. V was cut by 0 bases and J by 13 bases, with 6 bases left in between. The CDR3 spans 11 residues. CDR3 sequence: CASSEAAGLFF. The CDR3 region has the DNA TGTGCCAGCAGTGAAGCGGCAGGACTGTTTTTT.

The count of this clone is one. Here the CDR3 DNA reads TGTGCCATCAGTGAGGGGACAGGGTACCAACAATATGGCTACACCTTC. This codes for CAISEGTGYQQYGYTF. The V gene is TRBV10-3, the J gene TRBJ1-2; 9 bases align to TRBD1. CDR3 length: 16 amino acids. In germline, CDR1 is ENHRY, CDR2 SYGVKD. The V segment lost 2 bases and the J segment 5 bases; nucleotides outside the gene matches: 9.

The rearrangement links TRBV13 to TRBJ1-1; 11 nucleotides agree with TRBD1. This CDR3 spans 17 amino acids. The germline V gene encodes CDR1 PRHDT and CDR2 FYEKMQ (reference sequence). The ends lost 2 bases at V and 6 bases at J; junction bases unmatched: 11. The CDR3 DNA reads TGTGCCAGCAGCTTATTAGGGACAGGGGGTCAGCGGGCTGAAGCTTTCTTT. Protein sequence: CASSLLGTGGQRAEAFF.

The rearrangement links TRBV9 to TRBJ1-3; TRBD1 aligns across 8 bases. Germline V gene data show CDR1 as SGDLS and CDR2 as YYNGEE. Trimming cost V 3 bases and J 2 bases; bases outside gene matches: 4. The CDR3 is 15 amino acids. CDR3 DNA sequence: TGTGCCAGCAGCGAGGTACAGGGGGCTGGAAACACCATATATTTT. Translation gives CASSEVQGAGNTIYF.

V usage is TRBV3-1 (or the pseudogene TRBV3-2) and J usage is TRBJ2-1, with 10 bases fitting TRBD1. The junction had 5 bases not matched to a gene; V was cut back by 4 bases and J by 2 bases. CDR1 and CDR2 (germline): LGHDT, YNNKEL (reference sequence). CDR3 length: 16 amino acids. CDR3 residues: CASSPTGTGAYNEQFF. In nucleotides, the CDR3 is TGTGCCAGCAGCCCCACCGGGACAGGGGCCTACAATGAGCAGTTCTTC.

V usage is TRBV11-2 and J usage is TRBJ2-2; TRBD2 matches 7 bases. Germline V gene data show CDR1 as SGHAT and CDR2 as FQNNGV. Germline trimming cut 9 bases from V and 0 bases from J; bases unmatched to any gene: 7. This CDR3 spans 15 amino acids. The CDR3 bases are TGTGCCAGTAGGTCCGGGACTACGAACACCGGGGAGCTGTTTTTT. Its protein is CASRSGTTNTGELFF.

The chain couples TRBV14 to TRBJ1-2; perhaps TRBD1 as D (5 bases). Trimming removed 2 bases at V and 4 bases at J, with 8 bases between. The CDR3 runs to 13 residues. From germline, CDR1 is SGHDN and CDR2 FVKESK. The CDR3: CASSQQGGYGYTF. For the CDR3, the DNA is TGTGCCAGCAGCCAACAGGGTGGCTATGGCTACACCTTC.

This clone came up once. The genes are TRBV15 and TRBJ2-5; 10 bases are shared with TRBD2. The CDR3 extends over 14 amino acids. In germline, CDR1 is LNHNV, CDR2 YYDKDF (reference sequence). Trimming took 3 bases from V and 3 from J; bases not matched to a gene: 1. CDR3 bases: TGTGCCACCAGCAGTGGACTAGCGGAAGAGACCCAGTACTTC. Encoded protein: CATSSGLAEETQYF. The entire variable domain, with the rest obtained from reference TRBV15 and TRBJ2-5, is as follows: DAMVIQNPRYQVTQFGKPVTLSCSQTLNHNVMYWYQQKSSQAPKLLFHYYDKDFNNEADTPDNFQSRRPNTSFCFLDIRSPGLGDTAMYLCATSSGLAEETQYFGPGTRLLVL.

The chain uses TRBV3-1 (or the pseudogene TRBV3-2) and TRBJ1-2; no definite D call. V was cut by 4 bases and J by 4 bases, with 10 bases left in between. From germline, CDR1 is LGHDT and CDR2 YNNKEL (reference sequence). The CDR3 sequence is 13 residues long. The CDR3 DNA follows: TGTGCCAGCAGCCTGTTAGAGGGCTATGGCTACACCTTC. It specifies CASSLLEGYGYTF.

The rearrangement links TRBV30 to TRBJ1-6; maybe TRBD1 (6 bases). The ends were cut back, 0 bases at V and 7 bases at J, with 13 bases in the middle. CDR3 length equals 15 residues. The V gene's germline CDR1 is GTSNPN and CDR2 SVGIG (reference sequence). This chain's CDR3 is CAWSVYRATNSPLHF. CDR3 coding DNA: TGTGCCTGGAGTGTCTACAGGGCGACCAATTCACCCCTCCACTTT.